This passage covers 32 T cell receptor beta chains from one sample sequenced in a study of beta chain features in type 1 diabetes. TCRB transcripts that were expressed got sequenced, as all of the isolated RNA had been reverse transcribed. Method: immunoSEQ multiplex PCR; TCRdb's copy keeps in-frame clones and lacks some. The repertoire holds some 500,000 clones, with around 10% as singletons. The sample was naive CD4+ T cells from blood. The receptors derive from a young woman in good health.

V and J are TRBV7-2 and TRBJ2-4; TRBD2 agrees at 10 bases. V shed 3 bases and J 1 base; nucleotides not matched to a gene: 0. This CDR3 comprises 15 residues. The V gene's germline CDR1 is SGHTA and CDR2 FQGNSA. CDR3 residues: CASSFSGRAKNIQYF. CDR3 in DNA: TGTGCCAGCAGCTTTAGCGGGAGGGCCAAAAACATTCAGTACTTC.

This chain connects TRBV30 to TRBJ2-5; no reliable D call. The tail of the sequence fits TRBJ2-7 better, so the J call may be wrong. Germline CDR1 and CDR2: GTSNPN and SVGIG (reference sequence). CDR3 size: 13 residues. CDR3 sequence (DNA): TGTGCCTGGAATCGGCCTGCCGGCTACGAGCAGTACTTC. Translation gives CAWNRPAGYEQYF.

CDR3: CASSEARRYLETQYF. CDR3 DNA sequence: TGTGCCAGCAGTGAGGCGAGAAGATACTTAGAGACCCAGTACTTC. The J gene is TRBJ2-5, the V gene TRBV11-3; unclear D gene. CDR3 length equals 15 residues. Deletions cut 6 bases from V and 4 bases from J, with 18 bases between. The germline V gene encodes CDR1 SGHNT and CDR2 YENEEA.

The chain carries TRBV9 and TRBJ2-2, with a weak D call TRBD1 (6 bases). Germline V gives CDR1 SGDLS, CDR2 YYNGEE. V lost 3 bases and J 4 bases, leaving 13 bases between the germline ends. This CDR3 has 15 amino acids. In DNA form, the CDR3 reads TGTGCCAGCAGCGCATCCGGGACATCCACCGGGGAGCTGTTTTTT. It codes for CASSASGTSTGELFF. The entire variable domain, with the rest obtained from reference TRBV9 and TRBJ2-2, is as follows: DSGVTQTPKHLITATGQRVTLRCSPRSGDLSVYWYQQSLDQGLQFLIQYYNGEERAKGNILERFSAQQFPDLHSELNLSSLELGDSALYFCASSASGTSTGELFFGEGSRLTVL.

Only a few counts were recorded for this clone. The rearrangement links TRBV7-2 to TRBJ2-3; the D gene is possibly TRBD2 (5 bases). V dropped 4 bases and J dropped 2 bases, with 13 bases sitting between them. The CDR3 spans 15 residues. CDR1 is SGHTA, CDR2 FQGNSA, per germline. CDR3 DNA sequence: TGTGCCAGCAGCTCAGAAAAGCGGATCACAGATACGCAGTATTTT. Translating it yields CASSSEKRITDTQYF.

This clone was seen more than once but under ten times. The rearrangement joins TRBV5-1 to TRBJ2-5; no firm D call. This CDR3 spans 13 amino acids. The ends were cut back, 1 base at V and 5 bases at J, with 9 bases in the middle. Per germline, CDR1 SGHRS and CDR2 YFSETQ. The CDR3 here is CASSLRGSETQYF. The DNA of the CDR3 is TGCGCCAGCAGCTTGCGAGGATCTGAGACCCAGTACTTC.

The chain recombines TRBV27 with TRBJ2-7, with D possibly being TRBD1 (5 bases). Germline assignment: CDR1 MNHEY and CDR2 SMNVEV (reference sequence). V was clipped by 5 bases and J by 0 bases, with 17 bases between them. The CDR3 consists of 16 residues. CDR3 region: CASSPQATVNSYEQYF. The DNA for the CDR3 is TGTGCCAGCAGTCCACAGGCGACAGTTAACTCCTACGAGCAGTACTTC.

As concerns this clone: The same CDR3 is also encoded by other DNA sequences in this sample. The J gene is TRBJ2-6, the V gene TRBV2; TRBD1 agrees at 7 bases. The V segment lost 8 bases and the J segment 1 base; nucleotides outside the gene matches: 2. The CDR3 length is 14 residues. Germline CDR1 reads SNHLY; CDR2 reads FYNNEI. For the CDR3, the DNA is TGTGCCAGCCGACAGGGATCTGGGGCCAACGTCCTGACTTTC. Translated: CASRQGSGANVLTF.

This clone was detected only a few times. The chain joins TRBV7-9 to TRBJ2-5; no definite D call. The CDR3 length is 14 residues. Trimming took off 2 bases at V and 2 bases at J, with 9 bases between the two ends. Germline V gene data show CDR1 as SEHNR and CDR2 as FQNEAQ (reference sequence). The CDR3 region is CASSLKPPQETQYF. For the CDR3, the DNA is TGTGCCAGCAGCTTAAAACCCCCACAAGAGACCCAGTACTTC.

At least ten counts were recorded for this clone. This rearrangement joins TRBV30 to TRBJ1-5; tentatively, D is TRBD1 (5 bases). The CDR3 spans 15 residues. In germline, CDR1 is GTSNPN, CDR2 SVGIG (reference sequence). Trimming shortened V by 0 bases and J by 2 bases, and 11 bases separated the two germline ends. The CDR3 spells CAWSVRERGNQPQHF. The CDR3 coding sequence is TGTGCCTGGAGTGTCAGGGAGAGAGGCAATCAGCCCCAGCATTTT.

Only a few counts were recorded for this clone. The V gene is TRBV2, the J gene TRBJ2-1; tentatively, D is TRBD2 (5 bases). The CDR3 runs 15 residues. CDR1 is SNHLY, CDR2 FYNNEI, per germline. V shed 6 bases and J shed 2 bases, with 14 bases lying between them. Here the CDR3 reads CASSTGSYTYNEQFF. Written as DNA, the CDR3 is TGTGCCAGCAGCACGGGGTCGTATACCTACAATGAGCAGTTCTTC.

This chain joins TRBV18 and TRBJ1-3; D not resolved. The CDR3 is 15 residues long. Looked up from germline, CDR1 is KGHSH and CDR2 is LQKENI. The V gene lost 3 bases and the J gene lost 0 bases, with 9 bases spanning the gap. The CDR3 bases are TGTGCCAGCTCACCCTGGCAGCTCTCTGGAAACACCATATATTTT. This codes for CASSPWQLSGNTIYF.

CDR3 bases: TGTGCCTGGAGTGCGGCAGGGGTGGGCTATGGCTACACCTTC. The encoded protein is CAWSAAGVGYGYTF. V and J are TRBV30 and TRBJ1-2; TRBD1 is a possible D gene (6 bases). Germline V gives CDR1 GTSNPN, CDR2 SVGIG (reference sequence). The ends were cut back, 1 base at V and 4 bases at J, with 13 bases in the middle. This CDR3 region has 14 residues. The whole variable domain, remainder taken from reference TRBV30 and TRBJ1-2, is SQTIHQWPATLVQPVGSPLSLECTVEGTSNPNLYWYRQAAGRGLQLLFYSVGIGQISSEVPQNLSASRPQDRQFILSSKKLLLSDSGFYLCAWSAAGVGYGYTFGSGTRLTVV.

The sample holds a few counts of this clone. The gene calls are TRBV19 and TRBJ2-4; 7 bases match TRBD1. The CDR3 is made up of 15 amino acids. V lost 7 bases, J lost 1 base, and 7 bases stayed unmatched. Germline CDR1 and CDR2: LNHDA and SQIVND (reference sequence). CDR3 sequence: CASKRGREAKNIQYF. The CDR3 region has the DNA TGTGCCAGTAAAAGGGGGCGAGAGGCCAAAAACATTCAGTACTTC.

This clone occurred a few times. This sequence joins TRBV9 and TRBJ2-5, with unresolved D. This CDR3 contains 11 residues. Germline values: CDR1 SGDLS, CDR2 YYNGEE. V was shortened by 5 bases and J by 3 bases, with 5 bases between the two germline ends. The CDR3 loop is CASRSKETQYF. The CDR3 DNA reads as TGTGCCAGCAGAAGTAAAGAGACCCAGTACTTC.

This clone was observed a few times. This chain connects TRBV5-1 to TRBJ2-1; the D gene could be TRBD1 or TRBD2 (5 bases each). The CDR3 loop spans 14 amino acids. Trimming shortened V by 6 bases and J by 5 bases, and 15 bases separated the two germline ends. Germline-derived CDR1 and CDR2 are SGHRS and YFSETQ. The CDR3 DNA follows: TGCGCCAGCAACCGAGGGGTACTACACAATGAGCAGTTCTTC. This encodes CASNRGVLHNEQFF. Based on the CDR3 plus reference TRBV5-1 and TRBJ2-1, the full variable domain is KAGVTQTPRYLIKTRGQQVTLSCSPISGHRSVSWYQQTPGQGLQFLFEYFSETQRNKGNFPGRFSGRQFSNSRSEMNVSTLELGDSALYLCASNRGVLHNEQFFGPGTRLTVL.

Notes on this clone: One end of the junction is discordant with germline, which a read error may explain. The CDR3 DNA is TGTGCCAGCAGCTTTAGTTCACTAGCGGGAGCTAACTTC. It specifies CASSFSSLAGANF. The chain combines TRBV5-6 with TRBJ2-7; 11 nucleotides line up with TRBD2. Germline CDR1 and CDR2: SGHDT and YYEEEE. The CDR3 loop spans 13 amino acids.

This clone turned up a few times. The chain employs TRBV29-1 and TRBJ2-3; weak D call: TRBD1 (6 bases). The CDR3 runs 13 residues. The germline gives CDR1 SQVTM, CDR2 ANQGSEA. V was clipped by 6 bases and J by 4 bases, with 14 bases between them. This CDR3 reads CSVVRRGADTQYF. The CDR3 DNA reads TGCAGCGTCGTACGCAGGGGTGCAGATACGCAGTATTTT.

V and J are TRBV29-1 and TRBJ1-1; TRBD1 aligns across 10 bases. V gave up 7 bases and J gave up 2 bases; unmatched junction bases: 7. CDR1 is SQVTM and CDR2 is ANQGSEA in the germline V gene. The CDR3 spans 14 residues. The CDR3 spells CSARQGARNTEAFF. CDR3 nucleotides: TGCAGCGCGAGACAGGGGGCGCGAAACACTGAAGCTTTCTTT.

A few counts support this clone. The chain is built from TRBV15 and TRBJ2-3, with 12 bases lining up with TRBD1. Trimming removed 1 base from V and 4 bases from J; junction bases left unmatched: 6. The germline V gene encodes CDR1 LNHNV and CDR2 YYDKDF (reference sequence). The CDR3 is 17 amino acids. The CDR3 here is CATSRGDRGRGPDTQYF. CDR3 sequence (DNA): TGTGCCACCAGCAGAGGGGACAGGGGGCGAGGACCAGATACGCAGTATTTT.

In DNA form, the CDR3 reads TGTGCCAGCAGCCACAACGAGGTCATGAACACTGAAGCTTTCTTT. It is translated as CASSHNEVMNTEAFF. The chain couples TRBV14 to TRBJ1-1; unclear D gene. Trimming stripped 3 bases from V and 0 bases from J, with 11 bases between. The CDR3 covers 15 residues. In germline, CDR1 is SGHDN, CDR2 FVKESK.

J is TRBJ2-7 and V is TRBV13; the D gene is possibly TRBD2 (7 bases). Trimming removed 11 bases at V and 5 bases at J, with 22 bases between. This CDR3 is built from 14 residues. From germline, CDR1 is PRHDT and CDR2 FYEKMQ (reference sequence). The CDR3 coding sequence is TGTGCCGGCTACCGCCGGGGGGCCCGGAACGAGCAGTACGTC. This translates into CAGYRRGARNEQYV.

The table lists this clone with a count of one. The chain recombines TRBV15 with TRBJ2-5; 7 bases match TRBD1. The trim removed 5 bases at V and 5 bases at J, leaving 11 bases unmatched. The V gene's germline CDR1 is LNHNV and CDR2 YYDKDF (reference sequence). This CDR3 comprises 15 residues. CDR3 residues: CATSRGQNVRETQYF. The CDR3, as DNA: TGTGCCACCAGCCGGGGACAGAATGTTCGGGAGACCCAGTACTTC.

The chain is built from TRBV5-1 and TRBJ2-3; the D gene is possibly TRBD1 (5 bases). Per germline, CDR1 SGHRS and CDR2 YFSETQ. Trimming stripped 1 base from V and 1 base from J, with 10 bases between. This CDR3 contains 15 residues. CDR3 in amino acids: CASSLQGLGTDTQYF. DNA for the CDR3: TGCGCCAGCAGCTTGCAGGGATTAGGCACAGATACGCAGTATTTT. Full variable domain (remainder filled in from reference TRBV5-1 and TRBJ2-3): KAGVTQTPRYLIKTRGQQVTLSCSPISGHRSVSWYQQTPGQGLQFLFEYFSETQRNKGNFPGRFSGRQFSNSRSEMNVSTLELGDSALYLCASSLQGLGTDTQYFGPGTRLTVL.

The chain uses TRBV9 and TRBJ2-3; D gene uncertain. The CDR3 is made up of 11 amino acids. V was shortened by 3 bases and J by 4 bases, with 3 bases between the two germline ends. The V gene's germline CDR1 is SGDLS and CDR2 YYNGEE. The DNA of the CDR3 is TGTGCCAGCAGCGAGTCAGATACGCAGTATTTT. This encodes CASSESDTQYF. Using reference TRBV9 and TRBJ2-3 for the parts outside the CDR3, the full variable domain is DSGVTQTPKHLITATGQRVTLRCSPRSGDLSVYWYQQSLDQGLQFLIQYYNGEERAKGNILERFSAQQFPDLHSELNLSSLELGDSALYFCASSESDTQYFGPGTRLTVL.

The table lists this clone with a few counts. V usage is TRBV2 and J usage is TRBJ1-1; weak D call: TRBD1 (5 bases). V lost 5 bases and J 4 bases, leaving 11 bases between the germline ends. This CDR3 contains 13 residues. Per germline, CDR1 SNHLY and CDR2 FYNNEI. The DNA for the CDR3 is TGTGCCAGCAGTACCAGGGTTATCACTGAAGCTTTCTTT. Its translation is CASSTRVITEAFF.

The chain carries TRBV9 and TRBJ2-3; either TRBD1 or TRBD2 may supply D (6 bases each). Trimming cost V 3 bases and J 1 base, with 12 bases left between them. This CDR3 spans 15 amino acids. The germline V gene has CDR1 SGDLS and CDR2 YYNGEE. The CDR3, as DNA: TGTGCCAGCAGCGCCCTCGGGGGCGGCACAGATACGCAGTATTTT. Its protein is CASSALGGGTDTQYF.

This clone was counted a few times. The chain has TRBV29-1 and TRBJ2-5; TRBD1 is a possible D gene (5 bases). Germline CDR1 and CDR2: SQVTM and ANQGSEA. The CDR3 covers 14 residues. Trimming cost V 5 bases and J 2 bases, with 15 bases left between them. The CDR3 reads CSVLPRQQQETQYF. CDR3 DNA: TGCAGCGTTCTCCCTAGACAGCAACAAGAGACCCAGTACTTC.

In its sample, this clone was seen a few times. This rearrangement joins TRBV5-1 to TRBJ2-2; D not certain. The germline V and J ends were trimmed by 1 base and 8 bases, with 6 bases remaining between them. Germline-derived CDR1 and CDR2 are SGHRS and YFSETQ. The CDR3 runs 12 residues. Here the CDR3 DNA reads TGCGCCAGCAGCTTGTCCACGGGGGAGCTGTTTTTT. It codes for CASSLSTGELFF.

The chain is built from TRBV7-2 and TRBJ1-3; no definite D call. The CDR3 is made up of 15 amino acids. In germline, CDR1 is SGHTA, CDR2 FQGNSA. V was trimmed by 1 base and J by 3 bases, leaving 10 bases between them. The CDR3: CASSLVGSGGNTIYF. CDR3 nucleotides: TGTGCCAGCAGCTTAGTAGGGTCTGGTGGAAACACCATATATTTT.

The rearrangement joins TRBV5-8 to TRBJ2-5; TRBD1 matches at 7 bases. Germline CDR1 reads SGHTS; CDR2 reads YDEGEE. V lost 4 bases, J lost 6 bases, and 9 bases stayed unmatched. The CDR3 contains 14 residues. For the CDR3, the DNA is TGTGCCAGCAGCACGGACAGGCTCATTAAGACCCAGTACTTC. Translated: CASSTDRLIKTQYF.

This clone has just a few counts. The chain couples TRBV28 to TRBJ2-7; the D gene could be TRBD1 or TRBD2 (5 bases each). Looked up from germline, CDR1 is MDHEN and CDR2 is SYDVKM. The CDR3 covers 15 residues. V was shortened by 3 bases and J by 5 bases, with 17 bases between the two germline ends. CDR3 DNA: TGTGCCAGCAGTTTTCGCGTCCCGGGGCAGAACGAGCAGTACTTC. Encoded protein: CASSFRVPGQNEQYF. Supplemented by reference TRBV28 and TRBJ2-7, the full variable domain reads DVKVTQSSRYLVKRTGEKVFLECVQDMDHENMFWYRQDPGLGLRLIYFSYDVKMKEKGDIPEGYSVSREKKERFSLILESASTNQTSMYLCASSFRVPGQNEQYFGPGTRLTVT.